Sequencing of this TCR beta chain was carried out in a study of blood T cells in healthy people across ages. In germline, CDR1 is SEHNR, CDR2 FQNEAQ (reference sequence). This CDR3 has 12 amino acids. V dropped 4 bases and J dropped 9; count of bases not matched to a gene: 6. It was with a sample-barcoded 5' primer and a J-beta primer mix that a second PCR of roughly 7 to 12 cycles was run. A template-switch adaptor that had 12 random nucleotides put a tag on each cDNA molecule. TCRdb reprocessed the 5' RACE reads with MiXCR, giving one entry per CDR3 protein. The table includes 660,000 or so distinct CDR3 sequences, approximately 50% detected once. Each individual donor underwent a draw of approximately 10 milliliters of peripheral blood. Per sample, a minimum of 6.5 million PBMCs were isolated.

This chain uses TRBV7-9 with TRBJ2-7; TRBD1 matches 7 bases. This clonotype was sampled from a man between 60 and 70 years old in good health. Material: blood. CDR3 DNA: TGTGCCAGCAGCTCGGACAGGATAGCGCAGTACTTC. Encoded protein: CASSSDRIAQYF.